The clone carrying this T cell receptor (beta chain) was picked up a small number of times. The table came from immunoSEQ multiplex PCR; TCRdb's copy has only in-frame clones and leaves some out. The repertoire includes under 14,000 clones, more than 45% of them detected once, and 20% to 30% sits in the top ten. The sample belongs to a study of neoadjuvant anti-PD-1 for oral cavity cancer. As for the study in general: Patients without progression received a fourth nivolumab dose around day 43, then surgical resection on days 50-56.

This CDR3 contains 17 residues. CDR1 SGHDT and CDR2 YYEEEE come from the germline V gene. Trimming at V came to 4 bases and at J to 2 bases, leaving 13 bases not matched to a gene. This chain links TRBV5-6 with TRBJ2-3; 7 bases match TRBD2. Here the sequenced sample was tumor tissue, taken before nivolumab (anti-PD-1) treatment. This TCR came from a person aged 35-80 years with oral cavity squamous cell carcinoma. CDR3 coding DNA: TGTGCCAGCAGCAGGCCCGAGGGCGGGGGATCCACAGATACGCAGTATTTT. Residues: CASSRPEGGGSTDTQYF.